The 20 T cell receptor beta chains below come from one sample, sequenced in a study of graft-versus-host responses after intestinal transplantation. Each mixed lymphocyte reaction held around 200,000 CFSE-labeled responders and around 200,000 irradiated violet-dye-labeled stimulators. Clones were read by immunoSEQ multiplex PCR, and TCRdb kept only the in-frame ones, dropping some. The repertoire includes over 8,500 clones, under 35% of them detected once, and around 6.2% sits in the top ten. The sample consisted of alloreactive CD8+ T cells from a mixed lymphocyte reaction culture, taken before intestinal transplant. The sample's subset: CFSE-low proliferating T cells sorted from approximately 6-day pre-transplant mixed lymphocyte reaction (GvH or HvG direction). These receptors were taken from a human patient who received an intestinal transplant.

This clone is medium-sized in the sample. The chain combines TRBV15 with TRBJ2-7; TRBD1 agrees at 8 bases. CDR1 and CDR2 (germline): LNHNV, YYDKDF (reference sequence). This CDR3 is built from 14 residues. V lost 5 bases to trimming and J lost 0 bases; unmatched junction nucleotides: 3. The CDR3 nucleotides are TGTGCCACCAGCGCTGGACAGGGCTCCTACGAGCAGTACTTC. Its translation: CATSAGQGSYEQYF.

This sequence joins TRBV23-1 and TRBJ2-1, with 12 bases lining up with TRBD2. TRBV23-1 is an ORF, and what it does is uncertain. The J segment lost 5 bases and the V segment lost 2 bases, leaving 10 bases of the junction unmatched. The CDR3 contains 18 residues. The CDR3 here is CASSQLAGGPLIHNEQFF. The CDR3, as DNA: TGCGCCAGCAGTCAACTAGCGGGGGGGCCTCTTATTCACAATGAGCAGTTCTTC.

V usage is TRBV4-1 and J usage is TRBJ2-1, with D maybe TRBD2 (5 bases). The CDR3 spans 16 residues. V was pared by 4 bases and J by 1 base, with 14 bases between. In germline, CDR1 is MGHRA, CDR2 YSYEKL. The DNA of the CDR3 is TGCGCCAGCAGCCCAGCCACGGGGTCTTCCTACAATGAGCAGTTCTTC. This sequence encodes CASSPATGSSYNEQFF.

This clone has only a few counts. The chain links TRBV5-4 to TRBJ2-3; a weak D match, TRBD2 (6 bases). The CDR3 is made up of 14 amino acids. V lost 0 bases, J lost 5 bases, and 10 bases lay in between. Germline V gene data show CDR1 as SGHNT and CDR2 as YYREEE (reference sequence). CDR3 loop: CASSLGLGGDTQYF. CDR3 bases: TGTGCCAGCAGCTTGGGACTAGGAGGAGATACGCAGTATTTT.

The chain joins TRBV4-2 to TRBJ2-1; TRBD2 might be the D (6 bases). From germline, CDR1 is LGHNA and CDR2 YNFKEQ. The CDR3 extends over 12 amino acids. The V and J ends lost 4 bases and 12 bases respectively, with 13 bases between them. The CDR3: CASSRRVGGQFF. Here the CDR3 DNA reads TGTGCCAGCAGCCGCAGGGTGGGGGGGCAGTTCTTC.

This clone was recorded a few times. The chain recombines TRBV7-9 with TRBJ2-7, with unresolved D. Germline V lookup: CDR1 SEHNR, CDR2 FQNEAQ (reference sequence). The CDR3 loop spans 15 amino acids. V lost 2 bases to trimming and J lost 2 bases, with 13 bases between them. CDR3 sequence (DNA): TGTGCCAGCAGCTTAAATCCGGGTTTAGCCTACGAGCAGTACTTC. This translates into CASSLNPGLAYEQYF. The full variable domain, in which reference TRBV7-9 and TRBJ2-7 provide the parts outside the CDR3, is DTGVSQNPRHKITKRGQNVTFRCDPISEHNRLYWYRQTLGQGPEFLTYFQNEAQLEKSRLLSDRFSAERPKGSFSTLEIQRTEQGDSAMYLCASSLNPGLAYEQYFGPGTRLTVT.

This clone has more than one count but fewer than ten. The chain links TRBV6-5 to TRBJ1-2; TRBD1 might be the D (5 bases). CDR3 length: 14 amino acids. V was shortened by 7 bases and J by 4 bases, with 16 bases between the two germline ends. Germline V CDR1 and CDR2: MNHEY, SVGAGI. The CDR3 sequence: CASNGTGLGYGYTF. The DNA for the CDR3 is TGTGCCAGCAATGGAACAGGACTAGGCTATGGCTACACCTTC.

This clone showed up just a few times. The rearrangement joins TRBV27 to TRBJ2-7; a weak D match, TRBD2 (6 bases). The CDR3 has 14 residues. Trimming took off 5 bases at V and 3 bases at J, with 14 bases between the two ends. Germline V lookup: CDR1 MNHEY, CDR2 SMNVEV (reference sequence). The CDR3 DNA reads as TGTGCCAGCAGTGTGGGGGTGGGGGGCTACGAGCAGTACTTC. It yields the protein CASSVGVGGYEQYF.

V gene TRBV5-8 combines with J gene TRBJ1-1; TRBD1 might be the D (5 bases). CDR3 length: 14 amino acids. Germline V lookup: CDR1 SGHTS, CDR2 YDEGEE. Trimming pared 1 base from V and 5 bases from J, leaving 12 bases between. The CDR3 sequence: CASSLLGGRTEAFF. In DNA form, the CDR3 reads TGTGCCAGCAGCTTGTTGGGGGGAAGGACTGAAGCTTTCTTT.

Only one count was recorded for this clone. This chain links TRBV5-4 with TRBJ2-6, with 8 bases that match TRBD2. Germline V gene lookup returns CDR1 SGHNT and CDR2 YYREEE (reference sequence). After removal of 4 bases from V and 2 bases from J, the junction contained 5 bases not matched to a gene. The CDR3 has 16 amino acids. The CDR3 DNA reads as TGTGCCAGCAGCCGTGGACTAGCTGCTGGGGCCAACGTCCTGACTTTC. The encoded protein is CASSRGLAAGANVLTF.

The chain links TRBV2 to TRBJ2-7; 11 bases align to TRBD1. Trimming took 5 bases from V and 2 from J; bases not matched to a gene: 5. Germline CDR1 reads SNHLY; CDR2 reads FYNNEI. The CDR3 has 15 amino acids. This chain's CDR3 is CASSTGQGAAYEQYF. CDR3 sequence (DNA): TGTGCCAGCAGTACCGGACAGGGGGCCGCCTACGAGCAGTACTTC.

The V gene is TRBV5-4, the J gene TRBJ1-4; no definite D call. This CDR3 has 14 amino acids. Germline V gene lookup returns CDR1 SGHNT and CDR2 YYREEE (reference sequence). V was trimmed by 3 bases and J by 5 bases, leaving 11 bases between them. The CDR3 loop is CASSSGPQNEKLFF. The CDR3, as DNA: TGTGCCAGCAGCTCGGGTCCTCAAAATGAAAAACTGTTTTTT.

The J gene is TRBJ2-1, the V gene TRBV7-6; D ambiguous. Trimming cost V 1 base and J 9 bases, with 10 bases left between them. Germline-derived CDR1 and CDR2 are SGHVS and FNYEAQ. CDR3 size: 13 residues. CDR3 bases: TGTGCCAGCAGCTTAGTCCCGGAGTCTGAGCAGTTCTTC. This codes for CASSLVPESEQFF. Complete variable domain (other parts from reference TRBV7-6 and TRBJ2-1): GAGVSQSPRYKVTKRGQDVALRCDPISGHVSLYWYRQALGQGPEFLTYFNYEAQQDKSGLPNDRFSAERPEGSISTLTIQRTEQRDSAMYRCASSLVPESEQFFGPGTRLTVL.

This clone is medium-sized within its sample. The chain employs TRBV19 and TRBJ1-1; TRBD1 might be the D (5 bases). Per the germline V gene, CDR1 is LNHDA and CDR2 is SQIVND (reference sequence). The CDR3 loop spans 16 amino acids. With 6 bases removed from V and 0 bases from J, the gap between germline ends came to 17 bases. The CDR3 protein is CASRPGDGLMNTEAFF. For the CDR3, the DNA is TGTGCCAGTAGACCCGGGGACGGACTAATGAACACTGAAGCTTTCTTT.

In this sample, this clone is medium-sized. V and J are TRBV6-5 and TRBJ2-7; D is unresolved. CDR1 is MNHEY and CDR2 is SVGAGI in the germline V gene. CDR3 length: 13 residues. V lost 2 bases, J lost 0 bases, and 5 bases lay in between. CDR3 sequence reads: CASSYGLSYEQYF. CDR3 in DNA: TGTGCCAGCAGTTACGGGCTCTCCTACGAGCAGTACTTC.

This sequence joins TRBV4-1 and TRBJ2-1, with 12 bases identical to TRBD2. The ends lost 3 bases at V and 8 bases at J; junction bases unmatched: 5. This CDR3 region has 15 residues. Germline CDR1 and CDR2: MGHRA and YSYEKL. CDR3 DNA sequence: TGCGCCAGCAGCCACCCTAGCGGGGGGGTGGATGAGCAGTTCTTC. Its protein product is CASSHPSGGVDEQFF.

This rearrangement joins TRBV11-1 to TRBJ1-1; D may be TRBD1 (6 bases). Per germline, CDR1 SGHAT and CDR2 FQDESV (reference sequence). There are 15 residues in the CDR3. Trimming stripped 1 base from V and 3 bases from J, with 12 bases between. CDR3 sequence (DNA): TGTGCCAGCAGCTTAGATGGGGGGGCATACACTGAAGCTTTCTTT. Its translation is CASSLDGGAYTEAFF.

In this sample, this clone turned up a few times. This rearrangement joins TRBV29-1 to TRBJ2-1; maybe TRBD1 (6 bases). V lost 5 bases and J 4 bases, leaving 15 bases between the germline ends. This CDR3 comprises 14 residues. Germline-derived CDR1 and CDR2 are SQVTM and ANQGSEA. The CDR3 region has the DNA TGCAGCGTTCTCTCAGGGGCGGGTTACAATGAGCAGTTCTTC. Encoded protein: CSVLSGAGYNEQFF.

J is TRBJ2-7 and V is TRBV27; 7 nucleotides match TRBD1. V shed 6 bases and J 2 bases; nucleotides not matched to a gene: 10. The germline V gene encodes CDR1 MNHEY and CDR2 SMNVEV (reference sequence). The CDR3 is made up of 15 amino acids. The CDR3 protein is CASSPLQGLTYEQYF. DNA of the CDR3: TGTGCCAGCAGCCCATTACAGGGGCTTACCTACGAGCAGTACTTC.

V and J are TRBV4-2 and TRBJ2-7; TRBD2 matches at 12 bases. J gave up 1 base and V 7 bases, and 11 bases lay outside the gene matches. The CDR3 is 17 amino acids. Germline V gene sequence: CDR1 LGHNA, CDR2 YNFKEQ. In nucleotides, the CDR3 is TGTGCCAGCACCACCGGGGAACTAGCGGGGGGATCCTACGAGCAGTACTTC. Encoded protein: CASTTGELAGGSYEQYF.